These 26 T cell receptor beta chains were sequenced from one sample in a study of response to subunit inactivated influenza vaccine (dated by TCRdb to 2016 to 2019). The library was obtained by RT-PCR. For sequencing, an Illumina HiSeq 2500 was employed. In-frame beta chains were kept once TCRdb had trimmed the public reads at Q25 with fastp and called clones with MiXCR. For every CDR3 protein sequence, its rows merge into one entry that carries the most common genes and DNA. Here the sample has approximately 520,000 distinct CDR3 sequences; roughly 27% occur a single time. The top ten clonotypes cover less than 2.5% of the sample. The specimen comprised CD4+ T cells sorted from PBMCs, sampled about 5 days after vaccination. These receptors all come from a man aged 45-60 years who received an inactivated influenza vaccine. Donor details come from another sample of the same person, matched by shared clones.

J is TRBJ2-7 and V is TRBV5-6; no clear D. The germline gives CDR1 SGHDT, CDR2 YYEEEE. The ends were cut back, 1 base at V and 2 bases at J, with 10 bases in the middle. This CDR3 spans 14 amino acids. CDR3 amino acids: CASSLLGSTYEQYF. For the CDR3, the DNA is TGTGCCAGCAGCTTGCTAGGGTCGACCTACGAGCAGTACTTC.

In this sample, this clonotype turned up a few times. V usage is TRBV18 and J usage is TRBJ2-3; TRBD2 matches at 9 bases. The CDR3 sequence is 14 residues long. Germline CDR1 reads KGHSH; CDR2 reads LQKENI. V lost 0 bases and J lost 10; bases outside the gene matches: 5. CDR3 protein: CASSPPSSGAPQYF. CDR3 sequence (DNA): TGTGCCAGCTCACCACCCTCTAGCGGGGCCCCGCAGTATTTT. Full variable domain (missing parts from reference TRBV18 and TRBJ2-3): NAGVMQNPRHLVRRRGQEARLRCSPMKGHSHVYWYRQLPEEGLKFMVYLQKENIIDESGMPKERFSAEFPKEGPSILRIQQVVRGDSAAYFCASSPPSSGAPQYFGPGTRLTVL.

This sequence joins TRBV12-3 or TRBV12-4 and TRBJ2-7; TRBD1 agrees at 10 bases. The V and J ends lost 6 bases and 3 bases, in that order; junction bases with no gene match: 5. The CDR3 has 14 amino acids. CDR3 in amino acids: CASRTGGYGYEQYF. The CDR3 DNA reads as TGTGCCAGCAGGACAGGGGGCTATGGCTACGAGCAGTACTTC.

The chain employs TRBV5-6 and TRBJ2-3; the D is unclear. V was trimmed by 4 bases and J by 4 bases, leaving 19 bases between them. Germline CDR1 reads SGHDT; CDR2 reads YYEEEE. This CDR3 region has 16 residues. CDR3 bases: TGTGCCAGCAGCCCGGCGGCAGCCTTCACGTCAGATACGCAGTATTTT. This gives the protein CASSPAAAFTSDTQYF.

The chain uses TRBV5-1 and TRBJ2-3; 12 bases match TRBD2. This CDR3 spans 16 amino acids. Germline V lookup: CDR1 SGHRS, CDR2 YFSETQ. V dropped 4 bases and J dropped 4; count of bases not matched to a gene: 7. This CDR3 is CASSTPGLAGADTQYF. The CDR3 DNA reads as TGCGCCAGCAGCACCCCGGGACTAGCGGGTGCAGATACGCAGTATTTT. Filled out from reference TRBV5-1 and TRBJ2-3, the complete variable domain reads KAGVTQTPRYLIKTRGQQVTLSCSPISGHRSVSWYQQTPGQGLQFLFEYFSETQRNKGNFPGRFSGRQFSNSRSEMNVSTLELGDSALYLCASSTPGLAGADTQYFGPGTRLTVL.

V and J are TRBV6-2 or TRBV6-3 and TRBJ2-1; D gene unclear. Germline assignment: CDR1 MNHEY and CDR2 SVGEGT. The CDR3 loop spans 13 amino acids. V lost 8 bases and J 0 bases, leaving 8 bases between the germline ends. DNA for the CDR3: TGTGCCAGCTTAAAGAGCTCCTACAATGAGCAGTTCTTC. Its translation is CASLKSSYNEQFF.

The chain is built from TRBV20-1 and TRBJ2-1, with 7 bases fitting TRBD2. CDR3 size: 14 residues. Germline loops: CDR1 DFQATT, CDR2 SNEGSKA (reference sequence). Trimming removed 5 bases from V and 8 bases from J; junction bases left unmatched: 12. The CDR3 bases are TGCAGTGCTCCCGGGACTATTGGCATGGATGAGCAGTTCTTC. Protein product: CSAPGTIGMDEQFF.

Here the CDR3 DNA reads TGCAGTCCGGGCGGGGGGAGCTCCTACAATGAGCAGTTCTTC. Translated, it gives CSPGGGSSYNEQFF. The rearrangement links TRBV20-1 to TRBJ2-1, with 8 nucleotides matching TRBD2. V shed 8 bases, J shed 0 bases, and the junction held 6 bases outside the gene matches. The CDR3 is 14 amino acids. Germline V gene sequence: CDR1 DFQATT, CDR2 SNEGSKA (reference sequence).

This clonotype has only a few counts. The chain combines TRBV10-3 with TRBJ2-5, with 7 bases fitting TRBD1. Germline values: CDR1 ENHRY, CDR2 SYGVKD. V was clipped by 6 bases and J by 3 bases; unmatched bases: 4. This CDR3 has 13 residues. The CDR3 spells CAISPTGEETQYF. The CDR3 DNA reads TGTGCCATCAGCCCAACAGGGGAAGAGACCCAGTACTTC.

This rearrangement joins TRBV6-5 to TRBJ2-3; 10 positions agree with TRBD2. From germline, CDR1 is MNHEY and CDR2 SVGAGI. V lost 4 bases and J lost 4; bases outside the gene matches: 11. There are 17 residues in the CDR3. The CDR3 DNA follows: TGTGCCAGCAGTTTTTCTAGCGGGGGCTCCCAGGCAGATACGCAGTATTTT. It translates to CASSFSSGGSQADTQYF.

This clonotype has only one observation. This sequence joins TRBV7-2 and TRBJ2-4, with TRBD1 as a possible D gene (6 bases). Between the trimmed V and J ends, which lost 5 bases and 4 bases, there was a span of 15 bases. Germline V gives CDR1 SGHTA, CDR2 FQGNSA. This CDR3 comprises 15 residues. Here the CDR3 DNA reads TGTGCCAGCAGCCCCCGGCGGACAGCGAAAAACATTCAGTACTTC. It translates to CASSPRRTAKNIQYF.

This clonotype was picked up a small number of times. The genes are TRBV7-8 and TRBJ2-5, with TRBD2 as a possible D gene (5 bases). Trimming took off 5 bases at V and 2 bases at J, with 12 bases between the two ends. CDR3 size: 14 residues. From germline, CDR1 is SGHVS and CDR2 FQNEAQ. The CDR3 region is CASSPRAAQETQYF. CDR3 DNA: TGTGCCAGCAGCCCGCGGGCAGCTCAAGAGACCCAGTACTTC.

The rearrangement links TRBV7-2 to TRBJ2-7; D gene unclear. V lost 5 bases and J 0 bases, leaving 11 bases between the germline ends. Germline CDR1 is SGHTA and CDR2 is FQGNSA. The CDR3 is made up of 14 amino acids. The CDR3 reads CASSPMTASYEQYF. CDR3 nucleotide sequence: TGTGCCAGCAGCCCAATGACGGCCTCCTACGAGCAGTACTTC.

The chain joins TRBV5-1 to TRBJ2-3; the match to TRBD2 covers 7 bases. Losses at the gene ends were 6 bases for V and 1 base for J; bases not matched to a gene: 5. This CDR3 has 14 residues. The germline V gene has CDR1 SGHRS and CDR2 YFSETQ. CDR3 bases: TGCGCCAGCACCAACGCGGGGGGCACAGATACGCAGTATTTT. It encodes CASTNAGGTDTQYF.

This clonotype was recorded many times. J is TRBJ2-5 and V is TRBV12-3 or TRBV12-4, with D possibly matching TRBD2 (6 bases). The CDR3 has 13 amino acids. The V gene lost 2 bases and the J gene lost 4 bases, with 8 bases spanning the gap. CDR3: CASSLLGGETQYF. The DNA for the CDR3 is TGTGCCAGCAGTTTACTGGGAGGAGAGACCCAGTACTTC.

The chain uses TRBV6-1 and TRBJ1-1; TRBD1 might be the D (6 bases). This CDR3 is 13 amino acids long. In germline, CDR1 is MNHNS, CDR2 SASEGT. Between the trimmed V and J ends, which lost 6 bases and 8 bases, there was a span of 16 bases. This chain's CDR3 is CASRAGGATEAFF. Written as DNA, the CDR3 is TGTGCCAGCAGAGCGGGGGGGGCAACCGAAGCTTTCTTT.

The V and J genes are TRBV7-9 and TRBJ2-7; D uncertain. With 3 bases removed from V and 6 bases from J, the gap between germline ends came to 9 bases. The germline V gene encodes CDR1 SEHNR and CDR2 FQNEAQ (reference sequence). This CDR3 contains 12 residues. Here the CDR3 DNA reads TGTGCCAGCAGCTTTTTGGGTAGCGAGCAGTACTTC. Translating it yields CASSFLGSEQYF. Complete variable domain (other parts from reference TRBV7-9 and TRBJ2-7): DTGVSQNPRHKITKRGQNVTFRCDPISEHNRLYWYRQTLGQGPEFLTYFQNEAQLEKSRLLSDRFSAERPKGSFSTLEIQRTEQGDSAMYLCASSFLGSEQYFGPGTRLTVT.

This clonotype was seen only a few times. V usage is TRBV28 and J usage is TRBJ1-2, with a weak D call TRBD1 (6 bases). Germline CDR1 is MDHEN and CDR2 is SYDVKM. V lost 3 bases to trimming and J lost 6 bases, with 11 bases between them. The length of the CDR3 is 13 residues. The DNA for the CDR3 is TGTGCCAGCAGTTTTTCAGGGGTGAATGGCTACACCTTC. Its translation is CASSFSGVNGYTF.

This clonotype was seen a handful of times. The chain uses TRBV20-1 and TRBJ2-5; D assignment may be TRBD1 or TRBD2 (5 bases each). V lost 2 bases, J lost 4 bases, and 8 bases lay in between. CDR1 is DFQATT and CDR2 is SNEGSKA in the germline V gene (reference sequence). The CDR3 runs to 12 residues. In DNA form, the CDR3 reads TGCAGTGCTAGAAGAGGGGTAGAGACCCAGTACTTC. Translating gives CSARRGVETQYF.

This clonotype occurred a few times. The CDR3: CASSYEAGSYNEQFF. In nucleotides, the CDR3 is TGTGCCAGCAGTTACGAGGCGGGGAGCTACAATGAGCAGTTCTTC. The V gene is TRBV6-5, the J gene TRBJ2-1; perhaps TRBD2 as D (6 bases). This CDR3 comprises 15 residues. Germline CDR1 and CDR2: MNHEY and SVGAGI. V shed 2 bases and J shed 3 bases, with 11 bases lying between them.

This clonotype was detected ten times or more. The chain has TRBV6-5 and TRBJ2-1; tentative D call: TRBD1 (5 bases). Germline assignment: CDR1 MNHEY and CDR2 SVGAGI. The CDR3 extends over 11 amino acids. The ends were cut back, 7 bases at V and 6 bases at J, with 7 bases in the middle. CDR3 in amino acids: CASTGFNEQFF. Here the CDR3 DNA reads TGTGCCAGCACAGGGTTCAATGAGCAGTTCTTC.

This clonotype has only a few counts. The chain combines TRBV27 with TRBJ2-7; 12 bases are shared with TRBD2. V lost 6 bases to trimming and J lost 3 bases; unmatched junction nucleotides: 3. The CDR3 runs to 14 residues. The germline V gene encodes CDR1 MNHEY and CDR2 SMNVEV (reference sequence). DNA for the CDR3: TGTGCCAGCAGCCGACTAGCGGGAGTCTACGAGCAGTACTTC. This codes for CASSRLAGVYEQYF.

Regarding this clonotype: An end of the junction differs from the germline gene, which may be a read error. The chain joins TRBV3-1 to TRBJ1-5; D remains unclear. Germline V gene sequence: CDR1 LGHDT, CDR2 YNNKEL (reference sequence). The CDR3 length is 13 residues. CDR3 sequence (DNA): TGTGCCAGCAGCCAAGCCGGCAATAAGCCCCAGCATTTT. Translated, it gives CASSQAGNKPQHF.

This clonotype was counted a few times. The chain employs TRBV29-1 and TRBJ1-2; 10 bases align to TRBD1. This CDR3 contains 13 residues. CDR1 is SQVTM, CDR2 ANQGSEA, per germline. Trimming cost V 6 bases and J 6 bases; bases outside gene matches: 7. DNA of the CDR3: TGCAGCGTCGGGACAGGGGTCCGAGATGGCTACACCTTC. Protein sequence: CSVGTGVRDGYTF.

This clonotype was observed at least ten times. The chain recombines TRBV27 with TRBJ2-7; D perhaps matches TRBD2 (5 bases). In germline, CDR1 is MNHEY, CDR2 SMNVEV (reference sequence). This CDR3 is built from 16 residues. V gave up 6 bases and J gave up 2 bases, with 20 bases separating them. The CDR3 DNA reads TGTGCCAGCAGCTCACTCTGGGCGGGTGCCCCCTACGAGCAGTACTTC. Translation: CASSSLWAGAPYEQYF.

The chain has TRBV6-1 and TRBJ2-7, with 9 positions matching TRBD1. The CDR3 extends over 14 amino acids. J lost 7 bases, V lost 4 bases, and 8 bases had no gene match. Germline V lookup: CDR1 MNHNS, CDR2 SASEGT. Here the CDR3 reads CASSATGGFVEQYF. In nucleotides, the CDR3 is TGTGCCAGCAGTGCGACAGGGGGATTCGTTGAGCAGTACTTC.